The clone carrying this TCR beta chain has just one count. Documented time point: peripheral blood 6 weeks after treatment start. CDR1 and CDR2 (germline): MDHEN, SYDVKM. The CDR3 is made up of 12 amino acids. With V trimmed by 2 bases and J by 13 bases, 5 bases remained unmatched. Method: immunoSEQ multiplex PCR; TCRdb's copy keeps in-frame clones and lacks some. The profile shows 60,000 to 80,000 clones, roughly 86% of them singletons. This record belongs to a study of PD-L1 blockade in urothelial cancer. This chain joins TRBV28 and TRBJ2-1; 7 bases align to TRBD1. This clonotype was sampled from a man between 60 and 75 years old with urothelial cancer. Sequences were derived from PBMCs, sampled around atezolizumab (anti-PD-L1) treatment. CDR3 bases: TGTGCCAGCAGTTTACAACAGGGGAGACAGTTCTTC. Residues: CASSLQQGRQFF.